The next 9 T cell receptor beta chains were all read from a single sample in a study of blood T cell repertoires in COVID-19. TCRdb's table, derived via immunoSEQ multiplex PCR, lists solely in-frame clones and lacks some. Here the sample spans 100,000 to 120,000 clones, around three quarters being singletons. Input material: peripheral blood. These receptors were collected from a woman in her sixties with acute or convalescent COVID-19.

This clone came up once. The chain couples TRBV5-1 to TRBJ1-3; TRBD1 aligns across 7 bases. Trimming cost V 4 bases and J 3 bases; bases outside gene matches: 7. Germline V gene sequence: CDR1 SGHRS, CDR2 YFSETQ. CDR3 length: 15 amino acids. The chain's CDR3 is CASSLDGTVGNTIYF. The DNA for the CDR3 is TGCGCCAGCAGCCTGGATGGGACAGTTGGAAACACCATATATTTT.

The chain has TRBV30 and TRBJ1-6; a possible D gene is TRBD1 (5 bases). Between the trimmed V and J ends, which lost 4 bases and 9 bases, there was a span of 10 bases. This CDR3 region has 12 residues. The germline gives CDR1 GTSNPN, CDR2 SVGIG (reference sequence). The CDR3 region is CAWIGGSSPLHF. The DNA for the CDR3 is TGTGCCTGGATCGGGGGGTCTTCACCCCTCCACTTT.

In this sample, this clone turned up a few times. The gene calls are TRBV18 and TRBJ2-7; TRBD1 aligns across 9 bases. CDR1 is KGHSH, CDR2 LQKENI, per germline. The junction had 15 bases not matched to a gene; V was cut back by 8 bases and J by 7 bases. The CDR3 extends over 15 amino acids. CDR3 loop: CASRPQGQGSSEQYF. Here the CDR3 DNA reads TGTGCCAGCCGCCCCCAGGGACAGGGCTCGTCAGAGCAGTACTTC.

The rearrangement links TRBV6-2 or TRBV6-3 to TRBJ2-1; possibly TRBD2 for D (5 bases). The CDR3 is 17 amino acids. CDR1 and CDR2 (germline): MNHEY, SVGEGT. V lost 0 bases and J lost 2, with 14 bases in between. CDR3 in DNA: TGTGCCAGCAGTTACTCGCCTACTAGTACGACCTACAATGAGCAGTTCTTC. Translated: CASSYSPTSTTYNEQFF.

CDR3 bases: TGTGCCAGCACCACGGGGGGCGGGCAAAGCTATGGCTACACCTTC. Translation: CASTTGGGQSYGYTF. V gene TRBV6-5 combines with J gene TRBJ1-2; a weak D match, TRBD1 (6 bases). The ends were cut back, 7 bases at V and 4 bases at J, with 19 bases in the middle. Germline V gene sequence: CDR1 MNHEY, CDR2 SVGAGI. The CDR3 loop spans 15 amino acids.

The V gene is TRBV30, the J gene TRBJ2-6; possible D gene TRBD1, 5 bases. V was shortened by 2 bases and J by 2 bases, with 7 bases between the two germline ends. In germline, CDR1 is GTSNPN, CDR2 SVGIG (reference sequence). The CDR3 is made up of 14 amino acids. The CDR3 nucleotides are TGTGCCTGGAGTAGGGGAACTGGGGCCAACGTCCTGACTTTC. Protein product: CAWSRGTGANVLTF.

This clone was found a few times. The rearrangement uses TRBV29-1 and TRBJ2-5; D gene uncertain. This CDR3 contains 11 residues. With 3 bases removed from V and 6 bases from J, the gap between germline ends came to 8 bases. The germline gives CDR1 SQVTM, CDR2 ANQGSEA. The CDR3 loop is CSVDLRQTQYF. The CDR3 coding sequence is TGCAGCGTTGATCTCAGGCAGACCCAGTACTTC.

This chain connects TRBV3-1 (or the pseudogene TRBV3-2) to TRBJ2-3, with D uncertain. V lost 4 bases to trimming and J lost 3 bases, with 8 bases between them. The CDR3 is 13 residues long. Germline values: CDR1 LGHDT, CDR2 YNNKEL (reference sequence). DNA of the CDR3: TGTGCCAGCAGCCCCTCCAGGACAGATACGCAGTATTTT. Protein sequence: CASSPSRTDTQYF.

CDR3 in amino acids: CASSYSAGRYGYTF. The CDR3 bases are TGTGCCAGCAGTTACTCGGCAGGTCGCTATGGCTACACCTTC. The genes are TRBV6-5 and TRBJ1-2; D is undetermined. Germline CDR1 reads MNHEY; CDR2 reads SVGAGI. V lost 0 bases to trimming and J lost 4 bases, with 9 bases between them. The CDR3 extends over 14 amino acids.